A single sample is the source of the 13 T cell receptor beta chains below, sequenced in a study of PD-L1 blockade in urothelial cancer. The protocol was immunoSEQ multiplex PCR, while the TCRdb copy is restricted to in-frame clones and leaves out a portion. The table shows 75,000 to 95,000 clones, with around nine tenths occurring only once. The sample in question was PBMCs, obtained around atezolizumab (anti-PD-L1) treatment. The source is a man in his sixties with urothelial cancer.

V gene TRBV28 combines with J gene TRBJ1-2, with TRBD1 matching 10 bases. Germline CDR1 MDHEN, CDR2 SYDVKM. V dropped 6 bases and J dropped 3; count of bases not matched to a gene: 7. The CDR3 contains 15 residues. Written as DNA, the CDR3 is TGTGCCAGCAGCCGACCCGGGACAGGGGACTATGGCTACACCTTC. Translating it yields CASSRPGTGDYGYTF.

This chain links TRBV29-1 with TRBJ1-2; D call uncertain. The V and J ends lost 5 bases and 4 bases respectively, with 20 bases between them. Germline V gives CDR1 SQVTM, CDR2 ANQGSEA. This CDR3 contains 15 residues. CDR3 sequence reads: CSVLDVQVVLYGYTF. In nucleotides, the CDR3 is TGCAGCGTTTTAGATGTTCAAGTCGTTCTCTATGGCTACACCTTC.

This clone was seen once. The chain carries TRBV5-1 and TRBJ1-4; unclear D gene. CDR1 is SGHRS, CDR2 YFSETQ, per germline. The CDR3 runs 16 residues. The V end lost 0 bases, the J end lost 0 bases, and 9 bases lay between the germline ends. The CDR3 nucleotides read TGCGCCAGCAGCTTGGCCGTCAGCGCAACTAATGAAAAACTGTTTTTT. Translated: CASSLAVSATNEKLFF.

The table lists this clone with a count of one. The chain combines TRBV6-5 with TRBJ2-7, with 8 bases aligning to TRBD2. From germline, CDR1 is MNHEY and CDR2 SVGAGI. CDR3 length: 13 amino acids. V was clipped by 6 bases and J by 3 bases; unmatched bases: 4. CDR3: CASRPSGSYEQYF. CDR3 bases: TGTGCCAGCAGGCCAAGCGGGAGCTACGAGCAGTACTTC.

The gene calls are TRBV7-9 and TRBJ2-4, with D tentatively TRBD2 (5 bases). Trimming stripped 5 bases from V and 6 bases from J, with 11 bases between. Germline CDR1 SEHNR, CDR2 FQNEAQ (reference sequence). This CDR3 comprises 13 residues. CDR3 DNA: TGTGCCAGCAGCCAAGGACGGGGAAACATTCAGTACTTC. Translating it yields CASSQGRGNIQYF.

The chain joins TRBV28 to TRBJ2-2, with D possibly TRBD2 on 6 matching bases. This CDR3 spans 16 amino acids. Germline V gene sequence: CDR1 MDHEN, CDR2 SYDVKM. Trimming took off 4 bases at V and 4 bases at J, with 16 bases between the two ends. CDR3 DNA sequence: TGTGCCAGCAGTTCTCCCGCCGGGACTCGCACCGGGGAGCTGTTTTTT. It encodes CASSSPAGTRTGELFF.

This clone was picked up one time. This rearrangement joins TRBV7-2 to TRBJ2-5; D is possibly TRBD1 (5 bases). This CDR3 is built from 13 residues. The germline V and J ends were trimmed by 5 bases and 3 bases, with 10 bases remaining between them. CDR1 and CDR2 (germline): SGHTA, FQGNSA. The DNA for the CDR3 is TGTGCCAGCAGCATAACCAGGGAAGAGACCCAGTACTTC. Translated, it gives CASSITREETQYF.

The genes are TRBV6-6 and TRBJ2-2, with 9 bases aligning to TRBD2. CDR3 length: 16 residues. Trimming removed 5 bases from V and 6 bases from J; junction bases left unmatched: 10. Germline assignment: CDR1 MNHNY and CDR2 SVGAGI (reference sequence). Here the CDR3 reads CASSLQRGALSGELFF. CDR3 in DNA: TGTGCCAGCAGTCTCCAGCGGGGGGCCCTCTCCGGGGAGCTGTTTTTT.

This chain uses TRBV5-1 with TRBJ2-2, with TRBD2 as a possible D gene (5 bases). The CDR3 sequence is 14 residues long. With 5 bases removed from V and 0 bases from J, the gap between germline ends came to 8 bases. The germline V gene has CDR1 SGHRS and CDR2 YFSETQ. CDR3 amino acids: CASRTGTNTGELFF. As DNA, the CDR3 is TGCGCCAGCAGGACCGGGACGAACACCGGGGAGCTGTTTTTT.

The chain recombines TRBV5-4 with TRBJ2-3; 10 bases match TRBD2. V dropped 4 bases and J dropped 1; count of bases not matched to a gene: 9. This CDR3 is built from 17 residues. CDR1 and CDR2 from the germline V gene are SGHNT and YYREEE (reference sequence). The CDR3 sequence: CASSGAGGPYGTDTQYF. CDR3 DNA sequence: TGTGCCAGCAGCGGAGCGGGAGGGCCTTACGGCACAGATACGCAGTATTTT.

The V and J genes are TRBV13 and TRBJ2-5, with TRBD2 identical over 11 bases. Germline V CDR1 and CDR2: PRHDT, FYEKMQ (reference sequence). The CDR3 sequence is 16 residues long. V lost 4 bases, J lost 1 base, and 5 bases stayed unmatched. In DNA form, the CDR3 reads TGTGCCAGCAGCTCGGTCGGACTAGCGGGCCAAGAGACCCAGTACTTC. Translated: CASSSVGLAGQETQYF.

This sequence joins TRBV5-6 and TRBJ1-2; D gene unclear. Trimming removed 1 base at V and 3 bases at J, with 10 bases between. The germline CDR1 and CDR2 sequences are SGHDT and YYEEEE. The CDR3 covers 14 residues. The CDR3 protein is CASSLTQAHYGYTF. CDR3 coding DNA: TGTGCCAGCAGCTTGACCCAGGCCCACTATGGCTACACCTTC.

The chain links TRBV5-1 to TRBJ2-3; 8 bases fit TRBD2. The CDR3 is 17 amino acids. Germline CDR1 is SGHRS and CDR2 is YFSETQ. The V and J ends lost 4 bases and 6 bases, in that order; junction bases with no gene match: 16. CDR3 amino acids: CASSPFLSRGGLDTQYF. The DNA of the CDR3 is TGCGCCAGCAGCCCTTTCCTGAGCCGGGGGGGGCTGGATACGCAGTATTTT.